The rows below give T cell receptor beta chains drawn from one sample of a study of T cell responses to AZD1222 COVID-19 vaccine. Produced via immunoSEQ multiplex PCR; TCRdb's table is partial and in-frame only. The sample records tens of thousands of clones, roughly 81% being singletons. Source: peripheral blood, taken on day 0 of AZD1222 vaccination. The receptors stem from an adult in good health. The CDR3 runs from the conserved cysteine through the conserved F or W. A D gene is named only where the DNA matches it firmly.

TRBV7-9	-	TRBJ1-4	TGTGCCAGCAGCTTAGCGCGGTACAGGGTAGATGAAAAACTGTTTTTT	CASSLARYRVDEKLFF
TRBV5-4	-	TRBJ1-4	TGTGCCAGCAGCTTGGGAGGGCTTGGTAATGAAAAACTGTTTTTT	CASSLGGLGNEKLFF
TRBV6-2/TRBV6-3	-	TRBJ1-5	TGTGCCAGCAGTCTTCAACTACAGCCCCAGCATTTT	CASSLQLQPQHF
TRBV6-1	-	TRBJ1-2	TGTGCCAGCAGTGAATCGGCTGGTGGTGACTATGGCTACACCTTC	CASSESAGGDYGYTF
TRBV3-1/TRBV3-2	TRBD1	TRBJ2-1	TGTGCCAGCAGCCAAGGGGCGAACAGGGGAATGTTCTTC	CASSQGANRGMFF
TRBV7-2	-	TRBJ1-5	TGTGCCAGCAGCTTAGCGAACAACAATCAGCCCCAGCATTTT	CASSLANNNQPQHF
TRBV19	TRBD1	TRBJ2-7	TGTGCCAGTAGTCTGACAGGGCACGAGCAGTACTTC	CASSLTGHEQYF
TRBV7-2	-	TRBJ2-5	TGTGCCAGCACCAGCGGGCAAGAGACCCAGTACTTC	CASTSGQETQYF
TRBV5-8	-	TRBJ2-5	TGTGCCAGCAGCTTGGGACGGACTGGGTCCCAGTACTTC	CASSLGRTGSQYF
TRBV28	TRBD1	TRBJ1-2	TGTGCCAGCCATGGACAGGGAAACTATGGCTACACCTTC	CASHGQGNYGYTF
TRBV29-1	TRBD1	TRBJ1-1	TGCAGCGTTGAAGGCGGGACAGGGTACGCTGAAGCTTTCTTT	CSVEGGTGYAEAFF
TRBV19	-	TRBJ2-5	TGTGCCAGTAGAAGGGACTTGCAAGAGACCCAGTACTTC	CASRRDLQETQYF
TRBV7-2	-	TRBJ1-2	TGTGCCAGCAGCCCCCCCGGCCGCTCTAACTATGGCTACACCTTC	CASSPPGRSNYGYTF
TRBV19	-	TRBJ1-4	TGTGCCAGTAGTCTCCCCACGGCTAATGAAAAACTGTTTTTT	CASSLPTANEKLFF
TRBV7-9	TRBD1	TRBJ1-6	TGTGCCAGCAGCTCCGGGGGGACAGCCAAGCCCTATAATTCACCCCTCCACTTT	CASSSGGTAKPYNSPLHF